This T cell receptor beta chain was observed in a study of neoadjuvant anti-PD-1 for oral cavity cancer. General study points: Post-nivolumab, blood T cell clonality was significantly elevated in non-responders.

Using immunoSEQ multiplex PCR, the repertoire was profiled, and TCRdb retains in-frame clones only, with some absent. The sample has about 81,000 clones; approximately 80% are singletons. Patients were newly diagnosed with stage II-IVA oral cavity squamous cell carcinoma without prior systemic or radiation treatment. Analysis of PBMCs was direct, with no culture step. This CDR3 has 14 amino acids. V dropped 6 bases and J dropped 8; count of bases not matched to a gene: 10. Germline loops: CDR1 MDHEN, CDR2 SYDVKM. On this clone: What it binds is not known.

This receptor was obtained from a person between 35 and 79 years old with oral cavity squamous cell carcinoma. Here the sequenced sample was PBMCs, taken before nivolumab (anti-PD-1) treatment. The rearrangement joins TRBV28 to TRBJ1-5, with 7 positions matching TRBD1. As DNA, the CDR3 is TGTGCCAGCAGGGAGACAGGGATAATAGAGCCCCAGCATTTT. Translating it yields CASRETGIIEPQHF.